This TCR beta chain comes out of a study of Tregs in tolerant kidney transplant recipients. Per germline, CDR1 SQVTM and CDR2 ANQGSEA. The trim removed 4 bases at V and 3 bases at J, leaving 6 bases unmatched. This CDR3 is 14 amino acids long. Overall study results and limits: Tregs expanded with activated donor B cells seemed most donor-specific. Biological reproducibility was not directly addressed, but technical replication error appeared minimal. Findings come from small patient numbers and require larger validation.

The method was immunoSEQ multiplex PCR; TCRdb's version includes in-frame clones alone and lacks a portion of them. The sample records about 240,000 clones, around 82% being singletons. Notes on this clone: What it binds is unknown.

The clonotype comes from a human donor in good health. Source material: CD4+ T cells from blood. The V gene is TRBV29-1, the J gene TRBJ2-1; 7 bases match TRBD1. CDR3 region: CSVATGLVYNEQFF. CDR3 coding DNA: TGCAGCGTTGCGACAGGGTTGGTCTACAATGAGCAGTTCTTC.